The 4 T cell receptor beta chains below were found in one sample sequenced in a study of cytomegalovirus exposure and HLA in healthy donors. The PCR was carried out with 60 Vbeta primers and 13 Jbeta primers. Some clones are missing from TCRdb's copy, which holds only in-frame ones; the method was immunoSEQ multiplex PCR. This repertoire shows roughly 100,000 clones, 65% to 85% found once; its top ten account for around 20%. Sequenced input: PBMCs. The receptor source for this set is a woman in her sixties in good health and CMV-seropositive.

This chain connects TRBV29-1 to TRBJ2-7; a weak D match, TRBD2 (6 bases). V gave up 4 bases and J gave up 1 base, with 17 bases separating them. The CDR3 consists of 15 residues. CDR1 SQVTM and CDR2 ANQGSEA come from the germline V gene. DNA of the CDR3: TGCAGCGTTGTGGAGGGTAGGGCCCTATCCTACGAGCAGTACTTC. Translating it yields CSVVEGRALSYEQYF.

The chain links TRBV18 to TRBJ1-4, with TRBD1 identical over 8 bases. V dropped 3 bases and J dropped 8; count of bases not matched to a gene: 11. Germline CDR1 reads KGHSH; CDR2 reads LQKENI. This CDR3 comprises 16 residues. The CDR3: CASSPGRTGIGEKLFF. CDR3 coding DNA: TGTGCCAGCTCACCTGGCCGGACAGGGATTGGGGAAAAACTGTTTTTT. The full variable domain, in which reference TRBV18 and TRBJ1-4 provide the parts outside the CDR3, is NAGVMQNPRHLVRRRGQEARLRCSPMKGHSHVYWYRQLPEEGLKFMVYLQKENIIDESGMPKERFSAEFPKEGPSILRIQQVVRGDSAAYFCASSPGRTGIGEKLFFGSGTQLSVL.

The chain couples TRBV28 to TRBJ2-7; 9 bases are a match to TRBD2. The germline V gene has CDR1 MDHEN and CDR2 SYDVKM. The CDR3 has 16 residues. V shed 6 bases and J 2 bases; nucleotides not matched to a gene: 11. CDR3 protein: CASRSSAGGLAYEQYF. CDR3 in DNA: TGTGCCAGCAGATCCTCAGCGGGAGGTTTGGCCTACGAGCAGTACTTC.

This rearrangement joins TRBV7-3 to TRBJ2-7, with 8 bases lining up with TRBD1. The CDR3 is 15 residues long. The germline CDR1 and CDR2 sequences are SGHTA and FQGTGA. J was trimmed by 2 bases and V by 5 bases; bases with no gene match: 8. Here the CDR3 DNA reads TGTGCCAGCAGCCGCACCGGACAGGGCCCCTACGAGCAGTACTTC. Protein product: CASSRTGQGPYEQYF. The variable domain in full, completed from reference TRBV7-3 and TRBJ2-7, reads GAGVSQTPSNKVTEKGKYVELRCDPISGHTALYWYRQSLGQGPEFLIYFQGTGAADDSGLPNDRFFAVRPEGSVSTLKIQRTERGDSAVYLCASSRTGQGPYEQYFGPGTRLTVT.